This TCR beta chain was found in a study of high-grade serous ovarian cancer treatment subgroups. At the level of the study: On average, around 15,000 reads and about 6,800 unique TCR beta rearrangements were obtained per sample. Study-wide findings and caveats: Spatial context was lost because tumors were sequenced in bulk.

V lost 4 bases and J lost 0, with 6 bases in between. CDR1 and CDR2 (germline): SNHLY, FYNNEI. The CDR3 has 13 residues. Tumor samples were taken before definitive surgery or chemotherapy. Note on this clone: No antigen is known for it.

The protocol was immunoSEQ multiplex PCR, while the TCRdb copy is restricted to in-frame clones and leaves out a portion. The sample lists 13,000 or so clones, 88% seen once, with around 2.9% in the top ten. Input material: tumor tissue. The chain joins TRBV2 to TRBJ1-1; D gene ambiguous. The receptor comes from a human donor with high-grade serous ovarian cancer. The CDR3 region is CASSGQMNTEAFF. DNA of the CDR3: TGTGCCAGCAGTGGGCAGATGAACACTGAAGCTTTCTTT.